What follows is one T cell receptor (beta chain) and its context. The target antigen is unknown. This specimen belongs to a study of early T cells in non-severe SARS-CoV-2 infection. MiXCR was run by TCRdb on the 5' RACE reads, yielding one entry per CDR3 protein. The data show about 61,000 distinct CDR3 sequences, with roughly 10% seen just once and 1.5% to 2% held by the top ten. General study findings and limits: A preference for anti-spike CD8 responses marked VDJdb matching, which missed private and CD4 specificities.

The CDR3 sequence is 14 residues long. V was pared by 0 bases and J by 1 base, with 6 bases between. Per germline, CDR1 MDHEN and CDR2 SYDVKM. What was sequenced was whole blood. The receptor was derived from an adult who was a healthcare worker with PCR-confirmed SARS-CoV-2 infection or an uninfected control (not recorded which). The J gene is TRBJ1-1, the V gene TRBV28, with no clear D. The CDR3 DNA follows: TGTGCCAGCAGTTTATGGGACGAGAACACTGAAGCTTTCTTT. Translated, it gives CASSLWDENTEAFF.